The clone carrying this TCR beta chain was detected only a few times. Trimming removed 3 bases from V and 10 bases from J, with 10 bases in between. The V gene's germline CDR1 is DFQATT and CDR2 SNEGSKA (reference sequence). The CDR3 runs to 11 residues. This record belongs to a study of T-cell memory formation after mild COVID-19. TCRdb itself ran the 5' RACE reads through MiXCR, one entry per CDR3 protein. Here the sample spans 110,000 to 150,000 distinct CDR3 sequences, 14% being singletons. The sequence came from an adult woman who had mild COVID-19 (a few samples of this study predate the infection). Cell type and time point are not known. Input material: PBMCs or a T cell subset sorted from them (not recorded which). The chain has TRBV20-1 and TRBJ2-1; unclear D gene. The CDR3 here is CSASQDGEQFF. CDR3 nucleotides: TGCAGTGCTAGTCAGGATGGCGAGCAGTTCTTC.